The 3 T cell receptor beta chains given below trace back to one sample, sequenced in a study of cytomegalovirus exposure and HLA in healthy donors. 60 Vbeta and 13 Jbeta primers were used in PCR. Profiling relied on immunoSEQ multiplex PCR, and the TCRdb table lists in-frame clones only, not all of them. The sample has some 200,000 clones, approximately 82% seen once; the top ten hold roughly 0.58%. The sequenced sample was PBMCs. Receptor source: a woman aged 40-49 years in good health and CMV-seronegative.

The chain joins TRBV25-1 to TRBJ1-5, with D unclear. CDR3 length: 12 residues. The germline CDR1 and CDR2 sequences are MGHDK and SYGVNS. Trimming cost V 6 bases and J 3 bases, with 6 bases left between them. The CDR3 sequence: CASRRDNQPQHF. For the CDR3, the DNA is TGTGCCAGCAGACGGGACAATCAGCCCCAGCATTTT.

The rearrangement links TRBV19 to TRBJ2-7, with a tentative D call TRBD1 (6 bases). The germline gives CDR1 LNHDA, CDR2 SQIVND (reference sequence). V shed 5 bases and J shed 2 bases, with 13 bases lying between them. The CDR3 runs to 14 residues. CDR3 sequence (DNA): TGTGCCAGTAGTTCGGACAGTTTTACCTACGAGCAGTACTTC. Its translation is CASSSDSFTYEQYF.

The chain combines TRBV29-1 with TRBJ2-2; possibly TRBD2 for D (6 bases). This CDR3 is 15 amino acids long. Germline V lookup: CDR1 SQVTM, CDR2 ANQGSEA. Between the trimmed V and J ends, which lost 7 bases and 0 bases, there was a span of 15 bases. The CDR3 sequence is CSAGVGAANTGELFF. The DNA for the CDR3 is TGCAGCGCGGGGGTCGGAGCGGCGAACACCGGGGAGCTGTTTTTT.